These 2 T cell receptor beta chains originate from one sample sequenced in a study of OX40 agonist ivuxolimab in advanced cancers. Profiling relied on immunoSEQ multiplex PCR, and the TCRdb table lists in-frame clones only, not all of them. Of roughly 60,000 clones listed, roughly 84% are singletons. The sequenced sample was CD4+ or CD8+ T cells sorted from blood, obtained in a trial of the OX40 agonist ivuxolimab. These receptors originate from an adult with an advanced solid tumor such as melanoma, head and neck, liver or kidney cancer.

V gene TRBV10-3 combines with J gene TRBJ2-7; weak D call: TRBD1 (5 bases). CDR1 and CDR2 from the germline V gene are ENHRY and SYGVKD. V was pared by 4 bases and J by 0 bases, with 13 bases between. The CDR3 covers 15 residues. The CDR3 region has the DNA TGTGCCATCAGTGCCTCCCAGGACATCTCCTACGAGCAGTACTTC. Its protein is CAISASQDISYEQYF.

This clone was recorded only once. The chain has TRBV6-5 and TRBJ2-3; 7 positions match TRBD2. Germline loops: CDR1 MNHEY, CDR2 SVGAGI. V shed 7 bases, J shed 3 bases, and the junction held 7 bases outside the gene matches. The CDR3 is made up of 14 amino acids. The CDR3 DNA is TGTGCCAGCAAACCTGCGGGAGATACAGATACGCAGTATTTT. Translating it yields CASKPAGDTDTQYF.